One and the same sample provided the 26 T cell receptor beta chains below, sequenced in a study of blood T cell repertoires in COVID-19. Assay: immunoSEQ multiplex PCR; the TCRdb copy retains only in-frame clones and omits some. The sample records about 240,000 clones, 87% being singletons. The sample taken for sequencing was peripheral blood. The receptors were gathered from a man in his 60s who had recovered from COVID-19.

This chain connects TRBV6-5 to TRBJ2-2; D not certain. CDR1 and CDR2 (germline): MNHEY, SVGAGI. There are 12 residues in the CDR3. Deletions cut 2 bases from V and 6 bases from J, with 4 bases between. CDR3 protein: CASSYPAGELFF. The CDR3 DNA reads as TGTGCCAGCAGTTACCCGGCCGGGGAGCTGTTTTTT.

The chain joins TRBV30 to TRBJ1-2; 9 bases fit TRBD1. CDR3 size: 15 residues. After removal of 7 bases from V and 4 bases from J, the junction contained 13 bases not matched to a gene. Per the germline V gene, CDR1 is GTSNPN and CDR2 is SVGIG (reference sequence). CDR3 in amino acids: CAYETKQGAGYGYTF. In nucleotides, the CDR3 is TGTGCCTATGAAACAAAACAGGGGGCGGGCTATGGCTACACCTTC.

V is TRBV6-1 and J is TRBJ2-3; 9 positions agree with TRBD1. V shed 0 bases, J shed 7 bases, and the junction held 5 bases outside the gene matches. From germline, CDR1 is MNHNS and CDR2 SASEGT. This CDR3 contains 15 residues. The CDR3 loop reads CASSEADRGANTQYF. The CDR3 DNA reads TGTGCCAGCAGTGAAGCGGACAGGGGTGCAAATACGCAGTATTTT.

This rearrangement joins TRBV10-1 to TRBJ2-1; 11 bases are a match to TRBD1. Trimming at V came to 5 bases and at J to 8 bases, leaving 8 bases not matched to a gene. In germline, CDR1 is WNHNN, CDR2 SYGVQD (reference sequence). The CDR3 runs to 15 residues. CDR3 DNA: TGCGCCAGCAGTTCGCGGACAGGGGGCGTAGATGAGCAGTTCTTC. It is translated as CASSSRTGGVDEQFF.

This chain uses TRBV2 with TRBJ1-5, with 9 nucleotides matching TRBD1. Germline CDR1 reads SNHLY; CDR2 reads FYNNEI. The V and J ends lost 2 bases and 7 bases, in that order; junction bases with no gene match: 3. CDR3 length: 14 residues. The CDR3 region is CASSELGQGQPQHF. DNA of the CDR3: TGTGCCAGCAGTGAATTGGGACAGGGCCAGCCCCAGCATTTT.

This rearrangement joins TRBV6-5 to TRBJ2-7, with 9 positions matching TRBD1. The junction had 7 bases not matched to a gene; V was cut back by 10 bases and J by 3 bases. Germline V gives CDR1 MNHEY, CDR2 SVGAGI. The CDR3 has 13 residues. CDR3 in amino acids: CATRDRAIYEQYF. The CDR3 DNA is TGTGCCACCCGGGACAGGGCCATCTACGAGCAGTACTTC.

This clone has only a few counts. The chain uses TRBV27 and TRBJ1-5, with 8 bases matching TRBD1. This CDR3 contains 18 residues. Germline V gene sequence: CDR1 MNHEY, CDR2 SMNVEV (reference sequence). The junction had 10 bases not matched to a gene; V was cut back by 1 base and J by 2 bases. CDR3 in amino acids: CASSLLPGTGRGNQPQHF. Here the CDR3 DNA reads TGTGCCAGCAGTTTATTACCCGGGACAGGTAGAGGCAATCAGCCCCAGCATTTT.

This clone was detected a few times. The V call is TRBV10-3, the J call TRBJ2-7; TRBD2 matches 11 bases. Germline assignment: CDR1 ENHRY and CDR2 SYGVKD. V lost 6 bases, J lost 4 bases, and 8 bases stayed unmatched. The CDR3 loop spans 15 amino acids. This CDR3 is CAISSLAGGRYEQYV. The CDR3 coding sequence is TGTGCCATCAGCTCTCTAGCGGGGGGCCGATACGAGCAGTACGTC.

This chain uses TRBV5-6 with TRBJ2-7, with unresolved D. The V end lost 1 base, the J end lost 2 bases, and 10 bases lay between the germline ends. Germline-derived CDR1 and CDR2 are SGHDT and YYEEEE. The CDR3 loop spans 14 amino acids. CDR3 in DNA: TGTGCCAGCAGCTTGTTAACGCTAGCCTACGAGCAGTACTTC. Residues: CASSLLTLAYEQYF.

The chain recombines TRBV18 with TRBJ2-3; TRBD2 aligns across 9 bases. The germline V gene encodes CDR1 KGHSH and CDR2 LQKENI. V was clipped by 6 bases and J by 1 base; unmatched bases: 5. CDR3 length: 15 amino acids. The CDR3 is CASSLRTSGTDTQYF. For the CDR3, the DNA is TGTGCCAGCTCTCTTCGGACTAGCGGCACAGATACGCAGTATTTT.

The chain uses TRBV6-1 and TRBJ2-4, with 7 bases lining up with TRBD2. This CDR3 contains 17 residues. J gave up 3 bases and V 4 bases, and 12 bases lay outside the gene matches. Germline loops: CDR1 MNHNS, CDR2 SASEGT. This CDR3 is CASSGARGGGIKNIQYF. CDR3 nucleotides: TGTGCCAGCAGTGGGGCTCGTGGCGGGGGTATCAAAAACATTCAGTACTTC.

The V and J genes are TRBV11-2 and TRBJ1-1; D possibly corresponds to TRBD1 (5 bases). Germline V gene sequence: CDR1 SGHAT, CDR2 FQNNGV. This CDR3 contains 16 residues. V lost 5 bases to trimming and J lost 3 bases, with 19 bases between them. CDR3 sequence reads: CASSAWTGTGYTEAFF. The DNA of the CDR3 is TGTGCCAGCAGCGCCTGGACGGGGACTGGGTACACTGAAGCTTTCTTT.

J is TRBJ1-1 and V is TRBV18, with D perhaps TRBD1 (5 bases). CDR1 KGHSH and CDR2 LQKENI come from the germline V gene. The CDR3 sequence is 15 residues long. Trimming took off 3 bases at V and 0 bases at J, with 11 bases between the two ends. Here the CDR3 DNA reads TGTGCCAGCTCACCCCCCGACAGTTTGAACACTGAAGCTTTCTTT. Translated: CASSPPDSLNTEAFF.

The chain uses TRBV4-1 and TRBJ1-4; D may be TRBD1 (6 bases). V dropped 0 bases and J dropped 4 bases, with 12 bases sitting between them. In germline, CDR1 is MGHRA, CDR2 YSYEKL. This CDR3 has 16 residues. The CDR3 is CASSQDGGAHNEKLFF. DNA for the CDR3: TGCGCCAGCAGCCAAGATGGGGGGGCACATAATGAAAAACTGTTTTTT.

The chain links TRBV5-1 to TRBJ2-5; no definite D call. Trimming pared 0 bases from V and 5 bases from J, leaving 8 bases between. This CDR3 is 13 amino acids long. Germline-derived CDR1 and CDR2 are SGHRS and YFSETQ. DNA of the CDR3: TGCGCCAGCAGCTTGGGACTTGGGGAGACCCAGTACTTC. This codes for CASSLGLGETQYF.

This clone was observed a single time. This chain links TRBV7-9 with TRBJ1-6, with D unresolved. The CDR3 is 15 amino acids. Trimming left V 4 bases short and J 1 base short, with 8 bases between. Germline CDR1 SEHNR, CDR2 FQNEAQ (reference sequence). The DNA for the CDR3 is TGTGCCAGCAGCTCTGACATTTCCTATAATTCACCCCTCCACTTT. As protein: CASSSDISYNSPLHF.

The V gene is TRBV11-3, the J gene TRBJ2-3; the D gene is possibly TRBD2 (6 bases). The CDR3 loop spans 14 amino acids. CDR1 is SGHNT and CDR2 is YENEEA in the germline V gene. Trimming left V 1 base short and J 6 bases short, with 11 bases between. CDR3 in DNA: TGTGCCAGCAGCTTAGGTCCGGGGGTGGATACGCAGTATTTT. Encoded protein: CASSLGPGVDTQYF.

The gene calls are TRBV6-5 and TRBJ1-4; no reliable D call. Germline lookup yields CDR1 MNHEY and CDR2 SVGAGI. The CDR3 loop spans 14 amino acids. V was clipped by 0 bases and J by 10 bases, with 12 bases between them. The CDR3 reads CASSYSITGGKLFF. The CDR3 coding sequence is TGTGCCAGCAGTTACTCGATTACCGGCGGAAAACTGTTTTTT.

The count of this clone is one. This sequence joins TRBV9 and TRBJ2-4; 7 bases are shared with TRBD1. The CDR3 consists of 17 residues. The junction had 12 bases not matched to a gene; V was cut back by 0 bases and J by 6 bases. Germline assignment: CDR1 SGDLS and CDR2 YYNGEE. In nucleotides, the CDR3 is TGTGCCAGCAGCGTAGAAAACACAATGACAGGGAGAAACATTCAGTACTTC. Its protein product is CASSVENTMTGRNIQYF.

The chain links TRBV7-8 to TRBJ1-5; 8 bases match TRBD1. CDR3 length: 14 residues. The germline V gene encodes CDR1 SGHVS and CDR2 FQNEAQ. V lost 5 bases and J lost 7; bases outside the gene matches: 7. CDR3 residues: CASSPRGPGQPQHF. For the CDR3, the DNA is TGTGCCAGCAGCCCCAGGGGGCCGGGGCAGCCCCAGCATTTT.

The rearrangement links TRBV2 to TRBJ1-2; no definite D call. CDR3 size: 14 residues. Between the trimmed V and J ends, which lost 5 bases and 4 bases, there was a span of 14 bases. Germline V gene sequence: CDR1 SNHLY, CDR2 FYNNEI. The CDR3 is CASSSQSTIYGYTF. As DNA, the CDR3 is TGTGCCAGCAGTTCACAGAGTACAATCTATGGCTACACCTTC.

V and J are TRBV28 and TRBJ2-3, with D tentatively TRBD2 (5 bases). Trimming stripped 2 bases from V and 6 bases from J, with 15 bases between. This CDR3 region has 15 residues. Germline loops: CDR1 MDHEN, CDR2 SYDVKM. The CDR3 DNA reads TGTGCCAGCAGTTTACGGGTCCGGGGTAGGGATACGCAGTATTTT. Protein sequence: CASSLRVRGRDTQYF.

The genes are TRBV4-1 and TRBJ1-1; 10 bases match TRBD1. Germline values: CDR1 MGHRA, CDR2 YSYEKL. J was trimmed by 1 base and V by 4 bases; bases with no gene match: 12. The CDR3 consists of 18 residues. The DNA of the CDR3 is TGCGCCAGCAGCCGCATCAGGACAGGGGGTTTTAGGAACACTGAAGCTTTCTTT. This encodes CASSRIRTGGFRNTEAFF.

The chain employs TRBV19 and TRBJ2-2; possibly TRBD2 for D (6 bases). Between the trimmed V and J ends, which lost 1 base and 5 bases, there was a span of 14 bases. CDR3 length: 16 residues. The germline V gene has CDR1 LNHDA and CDR2 SQIVND (reference sequence). The CDR3 bases are TGTGCCAGTAGTATAGTAGGGACTCGCCTTACCGGGGAGCTGTTTTTT. Translated, it gives CASSIVGTRLTGELFF.

The rearrangement links TRBV25-1 to TRBJ2-2; D possibly corresponds to TRBD2 (5 bases). In germline, CDR1 is MGHDK, CDR2 SYGVNS. V was pared by 1 base and J by 2 bases, with 11 bases between. The CDR3 has 16 residues. In nucleotides, the CDR3 is TGTGCCAGCAGTGAATCGTCGAGGGCAAACACCGGGGAGCTGTTTTTT. It encodes CASSESSRANTGELFF.

The chain joins TRBV27 to TRBJ2-6, with 13 bases that match TRBD2. This CDR3 is 19 amino acids long. V lost 4 bases and J lost 4; bases outside the gene matches: 10. Germline V CDR1 and CDR2: MNHEY, SMNVEV (reference sequence). The CDR3 nucleotides are TGTGCCAGCAGTTCCATCCAGACTAGCGGGGGGTCCGGGGCCAACGTCCTGACTTTC. It encodes CASSSIQTSGGSGANVLTF.